The present T cell receptor (beta chain) was sequenced within a study of shared clonotypes between healthy human individuals. Study-level points and caveats: Clonotypes which were not shared had lower generation probabilities than clonotypes that all four donors shared.

Each subset's genomic DNA was shared equally among a number of immunoSEQ plates. The protocol was immunoSEQ multiplex PCR, while the TCRdb copy is restricted to in-frame clones and leaves out a portion. The sample yields 1,500,000 or so clones, roughly 96% seen once. The CDR3 has 16 residues. Germline lookup yields CDR1 MGHRA and CDR2 YSYEKL. V was pared by 1 base and J by 6 bases, with 16 bases between. Remarks on this clone: Its specificity is unknown.

The chain has TRBV4-1 and TRBJ2-1, with TRBD2 as a possible D gene (6 bases). Sequencing was carried out using naive CD4+ T cells sorted from blood. This sample's subset: CD45RA+ positively selected. This receptor was taken from a man aged 25 to 40 in good health. DNA for the CDR3: TGCGCCAGCAGCCAAGCATCGACGGGGGTGGTCAATGAGCAGTTCTTC. Its translation: CASSQASTGVVNEQFF.